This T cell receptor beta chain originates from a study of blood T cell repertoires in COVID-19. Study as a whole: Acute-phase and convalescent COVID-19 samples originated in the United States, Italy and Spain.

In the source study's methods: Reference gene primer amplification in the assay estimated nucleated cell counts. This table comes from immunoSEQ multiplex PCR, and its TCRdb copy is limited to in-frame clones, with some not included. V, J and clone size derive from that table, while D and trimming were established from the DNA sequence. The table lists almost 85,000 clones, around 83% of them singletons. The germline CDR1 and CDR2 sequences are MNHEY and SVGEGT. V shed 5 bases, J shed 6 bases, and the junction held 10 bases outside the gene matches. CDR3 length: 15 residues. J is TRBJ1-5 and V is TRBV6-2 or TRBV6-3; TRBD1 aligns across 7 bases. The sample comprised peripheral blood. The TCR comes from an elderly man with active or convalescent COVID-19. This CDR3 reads CASSVQGKRGQPQHF. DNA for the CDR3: TGTGCCAGCAGTGTACAGGGGAAGAGAGGTCAGCCCCAGCATTTT.